The sequence of this TCR beta chain was determined in a study of T-cell memory formation after mild COVID-19. This CDR3 comprises 14 residues. V was pared by 5 bases and J by 0 bases, with 8 bases between. Germline CDR1 reads SGHTA; CDR2 reads FQGNSA. At least ten counts were recorded for this clonotype. Each CDR3 protein gets one entry after TCRdb re-called the 5' RACE reads with MiXCR. Of more than 200,000 distinct CDR3 sequences in the sample, about 16% were seen once. The sequencing input was PBMCs or a T cell subset sorted from them (not recorded which). V is TRBV7-2 and J is TRBJ1-5; D possibly corresponds to TRBD1 (5 bases). The sequence derives from a man between 18 and 35 years old who had mild COVID-19 (a few samples of this study predate the infection). Cell type and time point are not known. CDR3 nucleotide sequence: TGTGCCAGCAGCCCCGGGGGTAGCAATCAGCCCCAGCATTTT. Its protein product is CASSPGGSNQPQHF.